The 22 T cell receptor beta chains below all came from one sample that was sequenced in a study of metastatic and nonmetastatic thyroid tumors. TCRdb re-clonotyped the PCR reads through MiXCR. Of some 20,000 clones listed, around a sixth are singletons. Among the patients, none had received any treatment before thyroid surgery. Sequencing was done on a sample of blood. The receptor source for this set is a male donor with papillary thyroid cancer or a benign thyroid nodule (not recorded which). Some clones in this sample may be carry-over from other donors' samples.

This clone was found many times. The rearrangement links TRBV11-3 to TRBJ2-1, with 7 bases fitting TRBD2. The CDR3 extends over 15 amino acids. Germline V gives CDR1 SGHNT, CDR2 YENEEA. V shed 2 bases and J 7 bases; nucleotides not matched to a gene: 8. The CDR3 sequence: CASSLFSSGRNEQFF. CDR3 DNA sequence: TGTGCCAGCAGCTTATTTTCTAGCGGACGTAATGAGCAGTTCTTC.

This clone was seen repeatedly, ten times or more. The J gene is TRBJ2-5, the V gene TRBV6-5; TRBD2 might be the D (6 bases). V dropped 2 bases and J dropped 5 bases, with 12 bases sitting between them. This CDR3 has 14 amino acids. Germline CDR1 and CDR2: MNHEY and SVGAGI. The DNA of the CDR3 is TGTGCCAGCAGTTACATTGGAGGGGAGGAGACCCAGTACTTC. Residues: CASSYIGGEETQYF.

This clone was picked up many times. The rearrangement joins TRBV5-6 to TRBJ1-5; a weak D match, TRBD1 (5 bases). The CDR3 is 16 residues long. V was pared by 6 bases and J by 1 base, with 17 bases between. The germline CDR1 and CDR2 sequences are SGHDT and YYEEEE. The CDR3, as DNA: TGTGCCAGCATCCGCGAGGGGCGCAGGAGCAATCAGCCCCAGCATTTT. Protein sequence: CASIREGRRSNQPQHF. The whole variable domain, filled in from reference TRBV5-6 and TRBJ1-5, reads DAGVTQSPTHLIKTRGQQVTLRCSPKSGHDTVSWYQQALGQGPQFIFQYYEEEERQRGNFPDRFSGHQFPNYSSELNVNALLLGDSALYLCASIREGRRSNQPQHFGDGTRLSIL.

This clone came up many times. This chain joins TRBV5-5 and TRBJ2-2; 8 bases align to TRBD1. V trimming: 4 bases; J trimming: 7 bases; junction bases outside the gene matches: 6. The CDR3 totals 14 residues. Germline V gene lookup returns CDR1 SGHKS and CDR2 YYEKEE (reference sequence). CDR3 in DNA: TGTGCCAGCAGCACACGACAGGGGTTCGGGGAGCTGTTTTTT. Encoded protein: CASSTRQGFGELFF.

The rearrangement uses TRBV20-1 and TRBJ1-6; possibly TRBD1 for D (6 bases). This CDR3 is built from 16 residues. The V end was cut by 0 bases, the J end by 4 bases, with 13 bases between. Germline lookup yields CDR1 DFQATT and CDR2 SNEGSKA (reference sequence). The CDR3 nucleotides are TGCAGTGCTAGAGATCTGACCGGACAGTATAATTCACCCCTCCACTTT. It codes for CSARDLTGQYNSPLHF.

At least ten counts were recorded for this clone. The chain has TRBV19 and TRBJ2-7, with TRBD2 matching over 7 bases. Germline V gives CDR1 LNHDA, CDR2 SQIVND (reference sequence). Trimming removed 1 base from V and 7 bases from J; junction bases left unmatched: 1. The CDR3 consists of 12 residues. In nucleotides, the CDR3 is TGTGCCAGTAGTATAGTCGGGGGGGAGCAGTACTTC. Protein product: CASSIVGGEQYF.

This clone was recorded many times. The chain couples TRBV19 to TRBJ2-3, with D uncertain. V lost 3 bases and J 0 bases, leaving 7 bases between the germline ends. Germline CDR1 is LNHDA and CDR2 is SQIVND (reference sequence). There are 14 residues in the CDR3. CDR3 region: CASSMRISTDTQYF. In DNA form, the CDR3 reads TGTGCCAGTAGTATGCGGATTAGCACAGATACGCAGTATTTT.

This clone came up many times. Other nucleotide sequences in the sample specify the same CDR3. The V and J genes are TRBV18 and TRBJ2-5, with D perhaps TRBD2 (6 bases). The germline gives CDR1 KGHSH, CDR2 LQKENI. Trimming left V 3 bases short and J 5 bases short, with 10 bases between. CDR3 size: 13 residues. The CDR3 DNA is TGTGCCAGCTCACCGAGGAGGGAGGAGACCCAGTACTTC. This encodes CASSPRREETQYF. The variable domain in full, with the rest retrieved from reference TRBV18 and TRBJ2-5, is NAGVMQNPRHLVRRRGQEARLRCSPMKGHSHVYWYRQLPEEGLKFMVYLQKENIIDESGMPKERFSAEFPKEGPSILRIQQVVRGDSAAYFCASSPRREETQYFGPGTRLLVL.

This clone came up many times. CDR3 nucleotide sequence: TGTGCCAGCAGCCAAACAGGGGCTGGTAATTCACCCCTCCACTTT. Its translation: CASSQTGAGNSPLHF. V usage is TRBV3-1 and J usage is TRBJ1-6; 7 bases are shared with TRBD1. This CDR3 region has 15 residues. Germline CDR1 LGHDT, CDR2 YNNKEL (reference sequence). J lost 6 bases, V lost 2 bases, and 4 bases had no gene match.

This clone is deemed medium-sized. The rearrangement links TRBV12-3 or TRBV12-4 to TRBJ2-7; no clear D. V was clipped by 5 bases and J by 4 bases, with 12 bases between them. The CDR3 spans 13 residues. The DNA of the CDR3 is TGTGCCAGCAGTACTCCGATTGATTACGAGCAGTACTTC. Its translation: CASSTPIDYEQYF.

The table lists this clone with a few counts. The gene calls are TRBV27 and TRBJ2-7; 7 bases agree with TRBD2. The V gene's germline CDR1 is MNHEY and CDR2 SMNVEV (reference sequence). The CDR3 loop spans 16 amino acids. J gave up 2 bases and V 6 bases, and 13 bases lay outside the gene matches. The CDR3 DNA follows: TGTGCCAGCAGCTCTGGGGAGGGTTCCCCACCCTACGAGCAGTACTTC. As protein: CASSSGEGSPPYEQYF.

In its sample, this clone was seen many times. The V and J genes are TRBV7-2 and TRBJ2-1; TRBD1 might be the D (6 bases). The CDR3 sequence is 15 residues long. CDR1 and CDR2 (germline): SGHTA, FQGNSA. Trimming removed 5 bases at V and 10 bases at J, with 21 bases between. The CDR3 DNA sequence: TGTGCCAGCAGCCAGGGGTCCCAGGTCAGTCGGGAGCAGTTCTTC. Protein sequence: CASSQGSQVSREQFF.

The table lists this clone with many counts. This rearrangement joins TRBV9 to TRBJ2-5; 7 bases match TRBD2. Germline V gene lookup returns CDR1 SGDLS and CDR2 YYNGEE. The CDR3 is 14 residues long. Germline trimming cut 0 bases from V and 4 bases from J; bases unmatched to any gene: 3. The chain's CDR3 is CASSVVVAGETQYF. The CDR3 bases are TGTGCCAGCAGCGTAGTGGTAGCGGGAGAGACCCAGTACTTC.

This clone has a handful of counts. A read error may explain this, as a much larger clone is one base away. The V and J genes are TRBV24-1 and TRBJ2-5; TRBD1 is a possible D gene (6 bases). Germline V gives CDR1 KGHDR, CDR2 SFDVKD. The length of the CDR3 is 18 residues. CDR3 loop: CATSDSVLGANLIETRYF. The CDR3 nucleotides are TGTGCCACCAGTGATTCGGTTTTGGGGGCCAACCTGATAGAGACCCGGTACTTC.

V is TRBV11-3 and J is TRBJ2-7; 10 nucleotides align to TRBD2. The CDR3 contains 14 residues. Germline loops: CDR1 SGHNT, CDR2 YENEEA. With V trimmed by 3 bases and J by 3 bases, 2 bases remained unmatched. CDR3 loop: CASSFLAGVYEQYF. CDR3 DNA: TGTGCCAGCAGCTTCCTAGCGGGAGTCTACGAGCAGTACTTC.

The table lists this clone with many counts. The chain couples TRBV20-1 to TRBJ2-1; tentatively, D is TRBD2 (5 bases). Germline V gives CDR1 DFQATT, CDR2 SNEGSKA (reference sequence). The CDR3 is 15 amino acids. V was clipped by 6 bases and J by 7 bases, with 22 bases between them. The DNA for the CDR3 is TGCAGTGCGGGGATCCGGATAGAACCGGGGAATGAGCAGTTCTTC. Its translation: CSAGIRIEPGNEQFF.

This clone has ten or more counts. The V and J genes are TRBV12-3 or TRBV12-4 and TRBJ2-1; D is undetermined. V was trimmed by 5 bases and J by 0 bases, leaving 8 bases between them. The CDR3 has 14 residues. For the CDR3, the DNA is TGTGCCAGCAGTGGGCGGAGCTCCTACAATGAGCAGTTCTTC. This encodes CASSGRSSYNEQFF.

J is TRBJ1-1 and V is TRBV6-2 or TRBV6-3; possible D gene TRBD1, 5 bases. Germline V gene sequence: CDR1 MNHEY, CDR2 SVGEGT. This CDR3 contains 14 residues. V lost 6 bases to trimming and J lost 6 bases, with 17 bases between them. The CDR3 is CASRRGVPSPEAFF. DNA for the CDR3: TGTGCCAGCAGGCGAGGGGTCCCAAGCCCTGAAGCTTTCTTT.

This clone is medium-sized by share. The chain has TRBV5-8 and TRBJ2-7, with TRBD1 matching 7 bases. Germline CDR1 reads SGHTS; CDR2 reads YDEGEE. V lost 5 bases and J lost 3; bases outside the gene matches: 8. This CDR3 spans 14 amino acids. The CDR3 sequence: CASSYDGQDYEQYF. CDR3 bases: TGTGCCAGCAGTTACGACGGACAGGACTACGAGCAGTACTTC.

This clone was counted ten times or more. The chain links TRBV20-1 to TRBJ1-2, with D hard to call. Trimming took off 5 bases at V and 2 bases at J, with 9 bases between the two ends. Looked up from germline, CDR1 is DFQATT and CDR2 is SNEGSKA (reference sequence). The CDR3 contains 12 residues. The CDR3 protein is CSAEDRNYGYTF. The CDR3 region has the DNA TGCAGTGCTGAGGATAGAAACTATGGCTACACCTTC.

Many counts were recorded for this clone. The chain links TRBV30 to TRBJ2-7; no clear D gene. Between the trimmed V and J ends, which lost 4 bases and 6 bases, there was a span of 10 bases. Germline CDR1 and CDR2: GTSNPN and SVGIG (reference sequence). The CDR3 contains 11 residues. As DNA, the CDR3 is TGTGCCTGGACAGTTGACACCGAGCAGTACTTC. Its protein is CAWTVDTEQYF. Based on the CDR3 plus reference TRBV30 and TRBJ2-7, the full variable domain is SQTIHQWPATLVQPVGSPLSLECTVEGTSNPNLYWYRQAAGRGLQLLFYSVGIGQISSEVPQNLSASRPQDRQFILSSKKLLLSDSGFYLCAWTVDTEQYFGPGTRLTVT.

This clone was seen ten or more times. The chain employs TRBV30 and TRBJ2-1; tentatively, D is TRBD1 (6 bases). Trimming removed 2 bases from V and 12 bases from J, with 17 bases in between. The CDR3 runs 13 residues. Germline V gives CDR1 GTSNPN, CDR2 SVGIG (reference sequence). CDR3 DNA sequence: TGTGCCTGGAGTCGGGCAGAGGGGGTCTGGCAGTTCTTC. Translation: CAWSRAEGVWQFF.